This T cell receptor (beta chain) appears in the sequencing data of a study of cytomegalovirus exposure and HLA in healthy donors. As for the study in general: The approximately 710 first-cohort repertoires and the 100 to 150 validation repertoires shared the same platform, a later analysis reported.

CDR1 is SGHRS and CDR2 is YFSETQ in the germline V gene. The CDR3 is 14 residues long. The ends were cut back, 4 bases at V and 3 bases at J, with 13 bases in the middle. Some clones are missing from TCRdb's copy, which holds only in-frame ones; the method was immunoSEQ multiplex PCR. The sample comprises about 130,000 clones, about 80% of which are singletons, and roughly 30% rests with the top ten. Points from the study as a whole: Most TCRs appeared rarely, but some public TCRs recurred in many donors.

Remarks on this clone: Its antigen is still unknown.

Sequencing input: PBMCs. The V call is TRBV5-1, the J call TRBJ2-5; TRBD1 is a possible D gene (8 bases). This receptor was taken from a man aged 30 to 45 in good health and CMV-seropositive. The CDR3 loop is CASSREDREETQYF. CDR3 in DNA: TGCGCCAGCAGCCGGGAGGACAGGGAAGAGACCCAGTACTTC.